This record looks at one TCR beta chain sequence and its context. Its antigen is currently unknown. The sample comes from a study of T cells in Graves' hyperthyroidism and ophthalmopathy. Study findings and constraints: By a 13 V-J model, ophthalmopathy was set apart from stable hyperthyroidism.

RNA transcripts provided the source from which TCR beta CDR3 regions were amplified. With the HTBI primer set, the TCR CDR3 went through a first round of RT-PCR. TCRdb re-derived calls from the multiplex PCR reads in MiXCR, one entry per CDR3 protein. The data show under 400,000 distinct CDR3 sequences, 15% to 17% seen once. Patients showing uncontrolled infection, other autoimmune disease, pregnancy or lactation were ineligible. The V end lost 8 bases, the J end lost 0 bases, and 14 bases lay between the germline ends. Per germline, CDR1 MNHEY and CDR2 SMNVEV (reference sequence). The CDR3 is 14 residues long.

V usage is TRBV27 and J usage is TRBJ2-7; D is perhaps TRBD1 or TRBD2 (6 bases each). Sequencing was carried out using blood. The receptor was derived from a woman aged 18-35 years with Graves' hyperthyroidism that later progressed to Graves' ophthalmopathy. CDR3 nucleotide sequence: TGTGCCAGCGGAGGGGGACAAAGCTCCTACGAGCAGTACTTC. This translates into CASGGGQSSYEQYF.